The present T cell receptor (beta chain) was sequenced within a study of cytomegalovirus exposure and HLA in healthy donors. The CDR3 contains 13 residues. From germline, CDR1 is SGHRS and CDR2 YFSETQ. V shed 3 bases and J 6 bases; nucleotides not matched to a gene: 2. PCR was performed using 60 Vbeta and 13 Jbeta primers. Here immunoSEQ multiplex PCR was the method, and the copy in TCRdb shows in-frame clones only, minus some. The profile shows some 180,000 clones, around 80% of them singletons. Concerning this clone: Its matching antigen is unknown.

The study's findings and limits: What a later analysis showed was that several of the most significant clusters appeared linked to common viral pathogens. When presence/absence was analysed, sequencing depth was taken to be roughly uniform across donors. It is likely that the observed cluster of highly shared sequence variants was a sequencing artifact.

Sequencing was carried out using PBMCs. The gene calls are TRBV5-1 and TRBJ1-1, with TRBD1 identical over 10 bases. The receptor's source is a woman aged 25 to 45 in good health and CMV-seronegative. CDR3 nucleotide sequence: TGCGCCAGCAGCTGGGGACAGGGGTCTGAAGCTTTCTTT. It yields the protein CASSWGQGSEAFF.